This TCR beta chain appears in the sequencing data of a study of sequential checkpoint blockade in melanoma. This clone is medium-sized by share. What it binds is unknown. Findings of the study overall: About 30 times likelier clinical benefit followed increased tumor T-cell fraction and clonality.

The repertoire was sequenced with immunoSEQ multiplex PCR; TCRdb's copy has only in-frame clones and lacks some. The sample shows about 12,000 clones, about 28% of them seen only once. Treatment reported: randomized to nivolumab then ipilimumab (arm A) or the reverse (arm B). V lost 5 bases, J lost 5 bases, and 15 bases lay in between. Germline V gives CDR1 MNHGY, CDR2 SAAAGT. There are 14 residues in the CDR3. The source was tumor tissue (inferred from file names), collected from a patient given nivolumab and ipilimumab in sequence. This sequence was found in a human donor with melanoma. This chain uses TRBV6-8 with TRBJ1-2; D possibly corresponds to TRBD1 (5 bases). The CDR3 region is CASSASGQYYGYTF. The CDR3 nucleotides read TGTGCCAGCAGTGCGAGTGGACAATATTATGGCTACACCTTC.